This TCR beta chain derives from a study of blood T cell repertoires in COVID-19. Study-level information: Acute and convalescent COVID-19 specimens originated in the United States, Italy and Spain. The analysed material was cDNA or gDNA that came from T cells, B-cell-depleted T cells, or PBMCs.

Germline V gene lookup returns CDR1 LGHDT and CDR2 YNNKEL (reference sequence). The CDR3 has 14 amino acids. V was pared by 7 bases and J by 8 bases, with 17 bases between. The repertoire was sequenced with immunoSEQ multiplex PCR; TCRdb's copy has only in-frame clones and lacks some. The table lists around 150,000 clones, around nine tenths of them singletons. This TCR derives from a woman in her seventies with COVID-19, enrolled during active disease. The material sequenced was peripheral blood. The chain uses TRBV3-1 (or the pseudogene TRBV3-2) and TRBJ1-4; tentatively, D is TRBD1 (5 bases). The DNA for the CDR3 is TGTGCCAGCACCAAGGGGCTAGGTGGAGAAAAACTGTTTTTT. Translated, it gives CASTKGLGGEKLFF.